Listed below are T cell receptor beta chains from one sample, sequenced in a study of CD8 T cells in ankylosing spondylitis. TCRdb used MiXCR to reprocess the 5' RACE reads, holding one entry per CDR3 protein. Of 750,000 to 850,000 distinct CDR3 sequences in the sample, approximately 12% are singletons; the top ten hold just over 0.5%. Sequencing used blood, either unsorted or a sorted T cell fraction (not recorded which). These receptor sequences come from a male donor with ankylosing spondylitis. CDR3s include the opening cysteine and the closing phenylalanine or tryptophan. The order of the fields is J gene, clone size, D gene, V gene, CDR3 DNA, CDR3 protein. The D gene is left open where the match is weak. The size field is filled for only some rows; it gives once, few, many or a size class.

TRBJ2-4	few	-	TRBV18	TGTGCCAGCTCACCACCCGGGACCGGAACCATTCAGTACTTC	CASSPPGTGTIQYF
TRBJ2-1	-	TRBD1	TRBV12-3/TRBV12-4	TGTGCCAGCAGTCTTCACAGGGGGGCCTACAATGAGCAGTTCTTC	CASSLHRGAYNEQFF
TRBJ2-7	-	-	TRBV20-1	TGCAGTGCTAGAGGACACCGCCTCTCCTACGAGCAGTACTTC	CSARGHRLSYEQYF
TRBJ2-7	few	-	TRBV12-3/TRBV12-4	TGTGCCAGCAGTTCCAGTCGACAGGCTTACGAGCAGTACTTC	CASSSSRQAYEQYF
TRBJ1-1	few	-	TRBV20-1	TGCAGTGCTACCCGGACCGGGACTGAAGCTTTCTTT	CSATRTGTEAFF
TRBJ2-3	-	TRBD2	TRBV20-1	TGCAGTGCTAGGCGTCTGGCGGGAGGTAGGACAGATACGCAGTATTTT	CSARRLAGGRTDTQYF
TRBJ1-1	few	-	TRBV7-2	TGTGCCAGCAGCCGCTCGTACGGGGCTTTCTTT	CASSRSYGAFF
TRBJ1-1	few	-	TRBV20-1	TGCAGTGCTAGATGGAGGAACACTGAAGCTTTCTTT	CSARWRNTEAFF
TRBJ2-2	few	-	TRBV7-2	TGTGCCAGCAGCTTAGCTGGTAGGGGCAGGGTCGGTCGGGAGCTGTTTTTT	CASSLAGRGRVGRELFF
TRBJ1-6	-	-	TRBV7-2	TGTGCCAGCAGCTTGACATGGGGATCTAATTCACCCCTCCACTTT	CASSLTWGSNSPLHF
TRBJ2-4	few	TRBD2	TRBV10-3	TGTGCCATCAGTGAAGGGCGGGGGGGGCCCAACATTCAGTACTTC	CAISEGRGGPNIQYF
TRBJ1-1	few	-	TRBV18	TGTGCCAGCTCAAGTTTGACAACTACCGGGGAGGCTTTCTTT	CASSSLTTTGEAFF